Each of the 6 T cell receptor beta chains below was sequenced from the same sample in a study of cytomegalovirus exposure and HLA in healthy donors. PCR involved 60 Vbeta and 13 Jbeta primers. The repertoire was sequenced with immunoSEQ multiplex PCR; TCRdb's copy has only in-frame clones and lacks some. Among 140,000 to 150,000 clones, 65% to 85% were seen once, and the ten largest hold less than 5%. The sequenced material came from PBMCs. The receptors stem from a male donor in good health and CMV-seronegative.

This chain joins TRBV7-3 and TRBJ2-3, with 9 bases matching TRBD1. The CDR3 runs 13 residues. CDR1 and CDR2 from the germline V gene are SGHTA and FQGTGA. After removal of 5 bases from V and 3 bases from J, the junction contained 0 bases not matched to a gene. CDR3 coding DNA: TGTGCCAGCAGCGGACAGGGGACAGATACGCAGTATTTT. Amino acids: CASSGQGTDTQYF.

J is TRBJ2-7 and V is TRBV18; 7 nucleotides agree with TRBD1. The CDR3 is 14 amino acids. The germline gives CDR1 KGHSH, CDR2 LQKENI. V lost 6 bases to trimming and J lost 0 bases; unmatched junction nucleotides: 5. The CDR3: CASSARDSSYEQYF. CDR3 DNA: TGTGCCAGCTCCGCTCGGGACAGCTCCTACGAGCAGTACTTC.

CDR3 nucleotide sequence: TGCGCCAGCAGCCACGACAGTCTAAGTCGCTACACCTTC. Translated: CASSHDSLSRYTF. The chain links TRBV4-3 to TRBJ1-2; the D gene is possibly TRBD1 (5 bases). The germline CDR1 and CDR2 sequences are LGHNA and YSLEER. The CDR3 consists of 13 residues. The germline V and J ends were trimmed by 3 bases and 9 bases, with 14 bases remaining between them.

The chain uses TRBV11-1 and TRBJ2-5; D is possibly TRBD1 (5 bases). V lost 1 base and J lost 2, with 8 bases in between. CDR1 is SGHAT and CDR2 is FQDESV in the germline V gene (reference sequence). This CDR3 has 14 residues. The CDR3 reads CASSLDTGQETQYF. For the CDR3, the DNA is TGTGCCAGCAGCTTAGATACAGGTCAAGAGACCCAGTACTTC.

The V gene is TRBV19, the J gene TRBJ1-5, with D perhaps matching TRBD1 (5 bases). Germline lookup yields CDR1 LNHDA and CDR2 SQIVND (reference sequence). This CDR3 is built from 14 residues. The ends were cut back, 5 bases at V and 6 bases at J, with 14 bases in the middle. The CDR3 coding sequence is TGTGCCAGTAGTCTCAGGGATGGAGCTCAGCCCCAGCATTTT. This encodes CASSLRDGAQPQHF. Looking up the rest from reference TRBV19 and TRBJ1-5 gives the full variable domain: DGGITQSPKYLFRKEGQNVTLSCEQNLNHDAMYWYRQDPGQGLRLIYYSQIVNDFQKGDIAEGYSVSREKKESFPLTVTSAQKNPTAFYLCASSLRDGAQPQHFGDGTRLSIL.

Here the CDR3 DNA reads TGCGCCAGCAGCTTTAGACAGGGGGTCGGGGACACTGAAGCTTTCTTT. Translating it yields CASSFRQGVGDTEAFF. The chain has TRBV5-1 and TRBJ1-1; 9 nucleotides align to TRBD1. V gave up 2 bases and J gave up 3 bases; unmatched junction bases: 8. Germline CDR1 and CDR2: SGHRS and YFSETQ. This CDR3 is built from 16 residues.